This TCR beta chain was sequenced for a study of shared clonotypes between healthy human individuals. The study, taken as a whole, reports: Clonotypes that were shared across a handful of donors made up around 5% of naive CD4 clonotypes. Sorted-subset samples were not fully sequenced, rarefaction indicated.

Trimming left V 5 bases short and J 7 bases short, with 6 bases between. Germline CDR1 reads SGHVS; CDR2 reads FQNEAQ. The CDR3 contains 12 residues. This clone was seen more than once but under ten times. The antigen is undetermined. Additional DNA sequences in this sample encode the identical CDR3. The deep-level immunoSEQ assay was used. Here immunoSEQ multiplex PCR was the method, and the copy in TCRdb shows in-frame clones only, minus some. The sample yields over 850,000 clones, 70% to 80% seen once. The receptor was isolated from a man aged 18-30 years in good health. Some clones in this sample may be carry-over from other donors' samples. The specimen was memory CD4+ T cells from PBMCs. Subset defined: CD45RA-negative fraction. The rearrangement uses TRBV7-8 and TRBJ1-6; no clear D gene. This CDR3 reads CASSLKNSPLHF. The CDR3 DNA reads TGTGCCAGCAGCCTAAAAAATTCACCCCTCCACTTT.